This TCR beta chain was found in a study of a mutant IDH1 vaccine in newly diagnosed glioma (dated by TCRdb to about 2021). Context from the whole study: Vaccination was initiated 4-6 weeks after radiotherapy alone, or concurrently with temozolomide cycles in the chemotherapy-containing groups. Prior to enrollment, patients had been given standard therapy consisting of radiotherapy alone, temozolomide alone, or radiochemotherapy with temozolomide, with the combination given to most patients. Visit V12 was the week-35 safety follow-up and visit V13 was the week-47 end of study. Peripheral blood was collected at six visits: V03 (baseline), V05, V07, V10, V12 and V13. Of the roughly 31 treated patients, approximately 60% were male and about 40% were female, and the mean age was approximately 40 years. Longitudinal TCRB deep sequencing was performed for roughly 24 treated patients wherever samples were available for exploratory analyses.

The time point label corresponds to: week 47, end of study. Every vaccine dose consisted of 300 ug of a 20-mer mutant IDH1 peptide in Montanide, administered subcutaneously together with topical imiquimod. Eight vaccinations were administered to patients in weeks 1, 3, 5, 7, 11, 15, 19 and 23, corresponding to visits V03 through V10. Donors had newly diagnosed WHO grade 3 or 4 IDH1-mutant astrocytomas with loss of nuclear ATRX. The samples were drawn from NOA16, a multicentre, single-arm, open-label phase I trial in Germany that tested a mutant IDH1 peptide vaccine in humans for the first time. Genomic DNA for TCRB sequencing was extracted from EDTA blood using the DNeasy Blood and Tissue Kit. Preparation of the library involved the immunoSEQ multiplex PCR assay. The hsTCRB Kit was used according to the manufacturer's protocol to amplify rearranged TCR beta chain sequences. Sequencing of TCRB libraries was carried out on an Illumina MiSeq. Turning to the authors' computational methods: The proprietary platform of the kit vendor was used for demultiplexing, trimming and gene mapping. In its TCRdb copy, this immuneACCESS table keeps in-frame sequences only and misses some clones. Where compared with another copy, unresolved V genes explain less than half of these, and the others have no known cause. V, J and clone size reflect that table, while D and trimming were determined from the DNA. Within this sample are tens of thousands of clones, with less than 65% of them counted one time only. The ten most abundant clones make up roughly 5% of the sample.

A note on this clone: Its recognized antigen is unknown. Per-base quality was not reported, and no clone a single base away is much larger than it.

The full study reports these points: Vaccine-induced immune responses across multiple MHC alleles were detected in 80% to 95% of patients. Pseudoprogression seemed to be unrelated to changes in the top peripheral T cell clonotypes found by TCRB sequencing. The authors stated that sample limitations prevented analyses of patient blood samples from being reproduced. Availability determined which PBMC samples were chosen for TCRB deep sequencing.

The CDR3 measures 13 amino acids from cysteine to phenylalanine. The entry retains the CDR3 DNA only, 39 bases that are in frame from base 1. V gives up 7 bases and J gives up 7 bases, and the segment between their germline ends measures 16 bases. CDR1 and CDR2 (MNHEY, SVGAGI) derive from the germline V gene. This clonotype was obtained from a man aged 40-55 years with glioma. Some clones in this sample may be carry-over from other donors' samples. The V gene is TRBV6-5 and the J gene is TRBJ1-2; a confident D gene designation cannot be given. The starting material was peripheral blood mononuclear cells (PBMCs), obtained from a glioma patient whose treatment included an IDH1 peptide vaccine. The sequenced DNA is TGTGCCAGCAAAAGGGAAGGCCTCAGTGGCTACACCTTC. Translated, it gives CASKREGLSGYTF.